One sample yielded the 7 T cell receptor beta chains listed below, sequenced in a study of T cell responses to AZD1222 COVID-19 vaccine. The repertoire was sequenced with immunoSEQ multiplex PCR; TCRdb's copy has only in-frame clones and lacks some. The table includes about 190,000 clones, around 87% detected once. This specimen was peripheral blood, taken on day 0 of MenACWY control vaccination. The receptors originated from an adult in good health.

This sequence joins TRBV27 and TRBJ2-1, with TRBD1 as a possible D gene (5 bases). Deletions cut 2 bases from V and 6 bases from J, with 17 bases between. Germline V gene lookup returns CDR1 MNHEY and CDR2 SMNVEV (reference sequence). The CDR3 runs 16 residues. The CDR3 DNA reads TGTGCCAGCAGTTTAAGGGGCGATGGTCTCTCCAATGAGCAGTTCTTC. Translating gives CASSLRGDGLSNEQFF.

This clone occurred a few times. The gene calls are TRBV9 and TRBJ2-1, with unresolved D. This CDR3 spans 15 amino acids. Trimming cost V 0 bases and J 3 bases, with 10 bases left between them. Germline V CDR1 and CDR2: SGDLS, YYNGEE. The CDR3 is CASSVEGSVYNEQFF. The DNA of the CDR3 is TGTGCCAGCAGCGTAGAAGGGTCGGTCTACAATGAGCAGTTCTTC.

This chain links TRBV28 with TRBJ2-1, with unresolved D. Trimming pared 5 bases from V and 4 bases from J, leaving 18 bases between. CDR1 and CDR2 (germline): MDHEN, SYDVKM. This CDR3 has 16 residues. DNA of the CDR3: TGTGCCAGCAGTCCTCTCGGCGGTGCCTTATACAATGAGCAGTTCTTC. Amino acids: CASSPLGGALYNEQFF. Complete variable domain (other parts from reference TRBV28 and TRBJ2-1): DVKVTQSSRYLVKRTGEKVFLECVQDMDHENMFWYRQDPGLGLRLIYFSYDVKMKEKGDIPEGYSVSREKKERFSLILESASTNQTSMYLCASSPLGGALYNEQFFGPGTRLTVL.

The chain joins TRBV15 to TRBJ2-7; TRBD1 agrees at 11 bases. CDR1 and CDR2 from the germline V gene are LNHNV and YYDKDF (reference sequence). The ends lost 7 bases at V and 4 bases at J; junction bases unmatched: 6. The CDR3 spans 14 residues. The CDR3 loop is CATKAGTGGYEQYF. The CDR3 DNA reads as TGTGCCACCAAAGCCGGGACAGGGGGTTACGAGCAGTACTTC.

The table lists this clone with a count of one. The chain combines TRBV6-1 with TRBJ2-1; tentatively, D is TRBD2 (6 bases). The CDR3 is 16 residues long. Germline V gene lookup returns CDR1 MNHNS and CDR2 SASEGT. V was trimmed by 0 bases and J by 3 bases, leaving 12 bases between them. CDR3 region: CASSEAGRGNYNEQFF. CDR3 DNA sequence: TGTGCCAGCAGTGAAGCCGGGCGGGGCAACTACAATGAGCAGTTCTTC.

The chain uses TRBV7-2 and TRBJ2-1; 9 bases fit TRBD2. Germline loops: CDR1 SGHTA, CDR2 FQGNSA. The V gene end was trimmed by 3 bases and the J gene end by 6 bases; junction bases not matched to a gene: 12. This CDR3 comprises 17 residues. Here the CDR3 DNA reads TGTGCCAGCAGCTTCCGGGCGGGGGGGAGCGGTCGCAATGAGCAGTTCTTC. Its protein product is CASSFRAGGSGRNEQFF.

This chain links TRBV7-2 with TRBJ2-3; D uncertain. The germline V gene encodes CDR1 SGHTA and CDR2 FQGNSA. Trimming removed 2 bases from V and 0 bases from J, with 9 bases in between. The CDR3 contains 15 residues. CDR3 nucleotides: TGTGCCAGCAGCTTACAGGCAGGAAGCACAGATACGCAGTATTTT. It codes for CASSLQAGSTDTQYF.